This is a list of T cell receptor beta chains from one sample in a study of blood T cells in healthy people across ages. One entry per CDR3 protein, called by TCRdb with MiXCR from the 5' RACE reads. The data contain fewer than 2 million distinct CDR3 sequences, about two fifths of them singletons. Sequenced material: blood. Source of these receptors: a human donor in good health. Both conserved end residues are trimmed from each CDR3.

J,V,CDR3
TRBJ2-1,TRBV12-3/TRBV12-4,ASSLGSIGF
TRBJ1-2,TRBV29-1,GVEGGRGLDGYT
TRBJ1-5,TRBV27,ASSRDRPSNQPQH
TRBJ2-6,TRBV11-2,ASSSEQGAGANVLT
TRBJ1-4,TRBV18,ASSPSTSTNEKLF
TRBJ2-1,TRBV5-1,ASSREPTGSYNEQF
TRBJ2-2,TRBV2,ASSPRQMANTGELF
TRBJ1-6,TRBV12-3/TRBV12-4,ASTYSSGTVAANSPLH
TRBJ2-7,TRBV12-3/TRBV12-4,ASSPLRNEQY
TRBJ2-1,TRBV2,ASKTTSGGAEEQF
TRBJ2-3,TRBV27,ASSFLGTTDTQY
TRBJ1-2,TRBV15,ATQGSEGYT
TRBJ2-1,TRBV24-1,ATRDWGQGRNEQF
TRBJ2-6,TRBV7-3,ASSARQVIGANVLT
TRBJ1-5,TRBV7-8,ASSITGSNQPQH
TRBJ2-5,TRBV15,ATSRDLREQETQY
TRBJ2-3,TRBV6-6,AGGSRSTDTQY
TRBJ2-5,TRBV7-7,ANSIDRGGETQY
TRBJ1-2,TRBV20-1,SALGAGHRANYGYT
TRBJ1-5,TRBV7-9,ASSPPDRGSNQPQH
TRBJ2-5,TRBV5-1,ASSFVDRAQETQY
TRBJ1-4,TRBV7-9,ASRSTGPTNEKLF
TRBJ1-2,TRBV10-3,AISLQPDRGYGYT
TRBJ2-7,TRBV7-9,ASSRGDSSKYEQY
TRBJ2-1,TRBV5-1,ASRSIPVYNEQF
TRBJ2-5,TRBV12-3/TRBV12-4,ASSPLSRETQY
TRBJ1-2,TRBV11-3,ASSLGQGRNYGYT
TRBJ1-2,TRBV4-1,ASSQVSQTGYT
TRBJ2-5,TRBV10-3,AIKGDRGSETQY
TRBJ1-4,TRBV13,ATSSAGGNEKLF
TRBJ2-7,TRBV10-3,AISEGGTLDSYEQY
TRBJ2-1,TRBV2,ASRPAMAYNEQF
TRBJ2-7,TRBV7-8,ASSLRGHSYEQY
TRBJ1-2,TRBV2,ASKVSGASGYT
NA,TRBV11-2,ASSSGTGPYNEQY
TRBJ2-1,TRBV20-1,SAKQYDEQF
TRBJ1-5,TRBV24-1,ATSDARDKDQH
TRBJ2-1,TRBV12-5,ASGPTGYPDNEQF
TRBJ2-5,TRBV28,ARSSAHGTGEETQY
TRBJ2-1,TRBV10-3,AISEGQENEQF
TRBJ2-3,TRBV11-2,ASSKQGFGTDTQY
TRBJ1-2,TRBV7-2,ASSLMQGGYGYT
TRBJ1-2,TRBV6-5,ASREPGQGAFDYT
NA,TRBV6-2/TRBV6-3,ASSYEMGLDEQY
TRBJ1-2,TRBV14,ASSQDLDQIHGYT
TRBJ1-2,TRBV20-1,SAPDKGKNYGYT
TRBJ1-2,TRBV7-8,ASSPTAVTFGYT
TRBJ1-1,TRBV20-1,SASQDRGDTEAF
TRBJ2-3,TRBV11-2,ASCLALTDTQY
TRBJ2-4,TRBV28,ASSHVLVNIQY
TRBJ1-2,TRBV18,TSSPRIQENYGYT
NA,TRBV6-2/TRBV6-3,ASSPSRQGRQTQY
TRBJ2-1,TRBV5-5,ASSSSPRGDYNEQF